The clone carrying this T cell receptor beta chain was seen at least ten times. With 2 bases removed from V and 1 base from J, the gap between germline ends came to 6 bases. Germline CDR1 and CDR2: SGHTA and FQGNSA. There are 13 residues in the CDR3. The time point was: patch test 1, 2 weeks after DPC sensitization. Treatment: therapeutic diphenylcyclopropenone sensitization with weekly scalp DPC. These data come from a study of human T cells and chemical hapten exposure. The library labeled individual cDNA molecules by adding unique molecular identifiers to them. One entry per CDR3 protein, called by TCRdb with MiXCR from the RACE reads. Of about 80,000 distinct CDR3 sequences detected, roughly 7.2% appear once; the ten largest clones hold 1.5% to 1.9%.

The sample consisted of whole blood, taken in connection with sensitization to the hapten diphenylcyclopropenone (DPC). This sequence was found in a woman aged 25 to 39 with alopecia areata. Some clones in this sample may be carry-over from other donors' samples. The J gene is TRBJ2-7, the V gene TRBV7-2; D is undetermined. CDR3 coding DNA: TGTGCCAGCAGCTTAAAACAGTCCTACGAGCAGTACTTC. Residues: CASSLKQSYEQYF.